The 20 T cell receptor beta chains listed next were all sequenced from one sample in a study of T cells in Graves' hyperthyroidism and ophthalmopathy. Amplification yielded TCR beta CDR3 regions, with RNA transcripts as the source. The HTBI primer set served for first-round RT-PCR of the TCR CDR3. TCRdb analysed the multiplex PCR reads with MiXCR anew, one entry per CDR3 protein. The data show hundreds of thousands of distinct CDR3 sequences, about 18% seen once. The sample consisted of blood. The receptors stem from a woman under 30 with Graves' hyperthyroidism.

This clonotype came up many times. The chain employs TRBV11-2 and TRBJ2-2; 9 positions agree with TRBD1. V was pared by 4 bases and J by 8 bases, with 14 bases of the junction left unmatched. Germline V gene data show CDR1 as SGHAT and CDR2 as FQNNGV. The CDR3 is made up of 17 amino acids. The DNA for the CDR3 is TGTGCCAGCAGCTCCCCCCGGGACAGGGATTCACCGGGGGAGCTGTTTTTT. Translating it yields CASSSPRDRDSPGELFF.

This clonotype occurred many times. The V and J genes are TRBV7-2 and TRBJ1-1; 7 nucleotides line up with TRBD1. The CDR3 sequence is 15 residues long. Germline CDR1 reads SGHTA; CDR2 reads FQGNSA. Trimming removed 2 bases from V and 4 bases from J; junction bases left unmatched: 7. CDR3 loop: CASSLTTGQATEAFF. The DNA of the CDR3 is TGTGCCAGCAGCTTAACAACAGGACAGGCCACTGAAGCTTTCTTT.

This chain connects TRBV2 to TRBJ1-5, with 8 bases identical to TRBD1. In germline, CDR1 is SNHLY, CDR2 FYNNEI. Losses at the gene ends were 6 bases for V and 1 base for J; bases not matched to a gene: 5. The CDR3 length is 15 residues. The CDR3 sequence is CASSQTGESNQPQHF. In nucleotides, the CDR3 is TGTGCCAGCAGCCAGACAGGGGAAAGCAATCAGCCCCAGCATTTT.

The sample holds many counts of this clonotype. The chain joins TRBV6-5 to TRBJ1-2; D is ambiguous. Per the germline V gene, CDR1 is MNHEY and CDR2 is SVGAGI. V was trimmed by 5 bases and J by 8 bases, leaving 12 bases between them. The CDR3 is made up of 12 amino acids. CDR3 in amino acids: CASSTGPKGYTF. Written as DNA, the CDR3 is TGTGCCAGCAGTACTGGACCAAAGGGCTACACCTTC.

This clonotype was counted many times. The genes are TRBV6-5 and TRBJ2-7; 11 bases fit TRBD1. Germline assignment: CDR1 MNHEY and CDR2 SVGAGI. This CDR3 contains 15 residues. V lost 4 bases to trimming and J lost 0 bases; unmatched junction nucleotides: 2. The CDR3 is CASSSGTGGSYEQYF. In nucleotides, the CDR3 is TGTGCCAGCAGTTCTGGGACAGGGGGCTCCTACGAGCAGTACTTC.

V is TRBV6-2 or TRBV6-3 and J is TRBJ2-7; D gene ambiguous. The germline gives CDR1 MNHEY, CDR2 SVGEGT. This CDR3 contains 12 residues. The V gene lost 2 bases and the J gene lost 5 bases, with 7 bases spanning the gap. For the CDR3, the DNA is TGTGCCAGCAGTTACGACCCTGACGAGCAGTACTTC. It specifies CASSYDPDEQYF.

In its sample, this clonotype was seen many times. The J gene is TRBJ1-3, the V gene TRBV28; TRBD1 matches 7 bases. The length of the CDR3 is 16 residues. The ends lost 5 bases at V and 3 bases at J; junction bases unmatched: 10. The germline CDR1 and CDR2 sequences are MDHEN and SYDVKM. The DNA for the CDR3 is TGTGCCAGCAGTCCGGTGACAGGGACGGGTGGAAACACCATATATTTT. It specifies CASSPVTGTGGNTIYF.

The chain couples TRBV6-2 or TRBV6-3 to TRBJ2-5; D not certain. Germline CDR1 MNHEY, CDR2 SVGEGT. This CDR3 contains 13 residues. V was pared by 8 bases and J by 4 bases, with 14 bases between. This CDR3 reads CASGSGKGETQYF. CDR3 nucleotides: TGTGCCAGCGGTAGTGGGAAGGGAGAGACCCAGTACTTC.

This clonotype was observed many times. The J gene is TRBJ1-1, the V gene TRBV15; D not certain. The germline V and J ends were trimmed by 2 bases and 5 bases, with 9 bases remaining between them. The germline V gene encodes CDR1 LNHNV and CDR2 YYDKDF (reference sequence). The CDR3 consists of 13 residues. The chain's CDR3 is CATSRSGWTEAFF. DNA for the CDR3: TGTGCCACCAGCAGATCGGGGTGGACTGAAGCTTTCTTT.

CDR3 loop: CASSVEVSGTDTQYF. The CDR3 bases are TGTGCCAGCAGCGTAGAGGTTTCGGGCACAGATACGCAGTATTTT. This chain links TRBV9 with TRBJ2-3; no firm D call. Germline CDR1 and CDR2: SGDLS and YYNGEE. With 0 bases removed from V and 1 base from J, the gap between germline ends came to 9 bases. The CDR3 has 15 amino acids. Full variable domain (rest looked up from reference TRBV9 and TRBJ2-3): DSGVTQTPKHLITATGQRVTLRCSPRSGDLSVYWYQQSLDQGLQFLIQYYNGEERAKGNILERFSAQQFPDLHSELNLSSLELGDSALYFCASSVEVSGTDTQYFGPGTRLTVL.

As to this clonotype: At one end the junction does not follow the germline gene, possibly because of a read error. This rearrangement joins TRBV6-2 or TRBV6-3 to TRBJ1-2, with D possibly TRBD1 on 6 matching bases. Germline V lookup: CDR1 MNHEY, CDR2 SVGEGT. There are 14 residues in the CDR3. In DNA, the CDR3 is TGTGCCAGCAGCCGTCCCTCTGGGGGGCATGGTTACACCTTC. Translating it yields CASSRPSGGHGYTF.

This chain uses TRBV6-1 with TRBJ2-4; TRBD2 agrees at 11 bases. V trimming: 6 bases; J trimming: 1 base; junction bases outside the gene matches: 5. The CDR3 runs to 16 residues. Germline CDR1 and CDR2: MNHNS and SASEGT. The CDR3 protein is CASSRWTSGAKNIQYF. The CDR3 DNA reads TGTGCCAGCAGCCGGTGGACTAGCGGGGCCAAAAACATTCAGTACTTC.

With regard to this clonotype: It may be a read error: a sequence one base away is much more abundant. The chain carries TRBV19 and TRBJ1-2; D is ambiguous. This CDR3 region has 14 residues. The V gene's germline CDR1 is LNHDA and CDR2 SQIVND (reference sequence). The CDR3 loop is CATSDRVGAYGYTF. The DNA for the CDR3 is TGTGCCACTAGTGATCGGGTCGGAGCCTATGGCTACACCTTC. Drawing the rest from reference TRBV19 and TRBJ1-2, the complete variable domain is DGGITQSPKYLFRKEGQNVTLSCEQNLNHDAMYWYRQDPGQGLRLIYYSQIVNDFQKGDIAEGYSVSREKKESFPLTVTSAQKNPTAFYLCATSDRVGAYGYTFGSGTRLTVV.

There are a few counts of this clonotype. This chain links TRBV5-1 with TRBJ2-2; no definite D call. The CDR3 is made up of 14 amino acids. V was cut by 4 bases and J by 1 base, with 8 bases left in between. The germline gives CDR1 SGHRS, CDR2 YFSETQ. The CDR3 coding sequence is TGCGCCAGCAGCCTTGACGTGAACACCGGGGAGCTGTTTTTT. Its translation is CASSLDVNTGELFF.

There are a few counts of this clonotype. This rearrangement joins TRBV28 to TRBJ1-5; D possibly corresponds to TRBD1 (5 bases). Germline V gives CDR1 MDHEN, CDR2 SYDVKM. Trimming pared 6 bases from V and 6 bases from J, leaving 18 bases between. The CDR3 consists of 15 residues. Here the CDR3 DNA reads TGTGCCAGCAGATACACCGCAGGGTTAGGTCAGCCCCAGCATTTT. It encodes CASRYTAGLGQPQHF.

This clonotype showed up many times. The CDR3: CSAKTGVSNQPQHF. CDR3 nucleotides: TGCAGTGCCAAAACAGGGGTTAGCAATCAGCCCCAGCATTTT. The rearrangement joins TRBV20-1 to TRBJ1-5, with 7 bases that match TRBD1. Germline V gives CDR1 DFQATT, CDR2 SNEGSKA (reference sequence). The CDR3 totals 14 residues. The V and J ends lost 6 bases and 0 bases, in that order; junction bases with no gene match: 5.

This clonotype was detected many times. V usage is TRBV12-3 or TRBV12-4 and J usage is TRBJ2-5; TRBD1 is a possible D gene (6 bases). V shed 4 bases and J shed 5 bases, with 11 bases lying between them. This CDR3 contains 13 residues. The CDR3 here is CASSSTGWETQYF. CDR3 sequence (DNA): TGTGCCAGCAGTTCGACAGGTTGGGAGACCCAGTACTTC.

This clonotype was seen ten or more times. The chain has TRBV6-1 and TRBJ2-6, with TRBD2 matching 9 bases. The germline gives CDR1 MNHNS, CDR2 SASEGT. The CDR3 runs 18 residues. V was clipped by 2 bases and J by 0 bases; unmatched bases: 5. This chain's CDR3 is CASSEFSGGSSGANVLTF. CDR3 DNA sequence: TGTGCCAGCAGTGAATTTAGCGGGGGATCCTCTGGGGCCAACGTCCTGACTTTC.

This clonotype was counted at least ten times. The genes are TRBV30 and TRBJ1-1; possibly TRBD1 for D (6 bases). Germline V gene data show CDR1 as GTSNPN and CDR2 as SVGIG (reference sequence). The CDR3 extends over 13 amino acids. Trimming shortened V by 3 bases and J by 1 base, and 9 bases separated the two germline ends. The CDR3 protein is CAWSAQGNTEAFF. The CDR3, as DNA: TGTGCCTGGAGCGCACAGGGGAACACTGAAGCTTTCTTT.

The table lists this clonotype with many counts. V and J are TRBV11-2 and TRBJ2-2; 8 bases line up with TRBD1. The CDR3 contains 14 residues. The germline gives CDR1 SGHAT, CDR2 FQNNGV. The J segment lost 7 bases and the V segment lost 6 bases, leaving 7 bases of the junction unmatched. CDR3 loop: CASRSPRGRGELFF. Written as DNA, the CDR3 is TGTGCCAGCAGGTCACCCAGGGGGCGCGGGGAGCTGTTTTTT.